This T cell receptor beta chain was retrieved from a study of control samples from healthy donors and cancer patients. Assay: immunoSEQ multiplex PCR; the TCRdb copy retains only in-frame clones and omits some. The data show some 140,000 clones, roughly 92% seen once. Germline V CDR1 and CDR2: SGHVS, FNYEAQ. The CDR3 extends over 15 amino acids. The V gene end was trimmed by 3 bases and the J gene end by 3 bases; junction bases not matched to a gene: 3. Sequencing was performed on blood. The clonotype was recovered from a man under 40 in good health. The chain is built from TRBV7-6 and TRBJ2-1; 9 bases agree with TRBD2. CDR3 amino acids: CASSLASGDYNEQFF. CDR3 sequence (DNA): TGTGCCAGCAGCTTGGCTAGCGGGGACTACAATGAGCAGTTCTTC.